What follows are 25 T cell receptor beta chains derived from one specimen sequenced in a study of response to subunit inactivated influenza vaccine. Using its own MiXCR run on the RT-PCR reads, TCRdb lists one record per CDR3 protein. The sample lists roughly 650,000 distinct CDR3 sequences; roughly 14% were seen once. The sample here was PBMCs from blood, taken 11 to 12 days after vaccination. Every receptor here comes from a middle-aged man who received an inactivated influenza vaccine.

This clonotype has more than one count but fewer than ten. This chain joins TRBV5-1 and TRBJ2-7; 11 positions agree with TRBD2. V was clipped by 4 bases and J by 4 bases; unmatched bases: 10. Germline values: CDR1 SGHRS, CDR2 YFSETQ. The CDR3 contains 16 residues. The CDR3 is CASSGSGRASRYEQYF. The CDR3 region has the DNA TGCGCCAGCAGCGGTAGCGGGAGGGCCTCCCGGTACGAGCAGTACTTC.

The chain links TRBV13 to TRBJ2-3; D gene ambiguous. The germline V gene has CDR1 PRHDT and CDR2 FYEKMQ (reference sequence). V was trimmed by 6 bases and J by 6 bases, leaving 10 bases between them. The CDR3 length is 12 residues. CDR3 loop: CASRAGFDTQYF. The CDR3 DNA reads as TGTGCCAGCAGGGCTGGTTTTGATACGCAGTATTTT.

J is TRBJ1-2 and V is TRBV12-3 or TRBV12-4; no clear D. The ends were cut back, 6 bases at V and 4 bases at J, with 9 bases in the middle. The CDR3 has 12 residues. The DNA for the CDR3 is TGTGCCAGCAGGGACGGGAGCTATGGCTACACCTTC. This translates into CASRDGSYGYTF.

This clonotype turned up a few times. This chain connects TRBV12-3 or TRBV12-4 to TRBJ2-2, with TRBD2 identical over 11 bases. V trimming: 6 bases; J trimming: 4 bases; junction bases outside the gene matches: 4. The CDR3 spans 15 residues. Here the CDR3 DNA reads TGTGCCAGCAGGGCTAGCGGGGGGCGCACCGGGGAGCTGTTTTTT. As protein: CASRASGGRTGELFF.

This clonotype was counted a few times. The chain couples TRBV12-3 or TRBV12-4 to TRBJ2-3, with 14 bases that match TRBD2. The CDR3 runs 17 residues. J lost 2 bases, V lost 7 bases, and 8 bases had no gene match. CDR3 protein: CASTKPGLAGVTDTQYF. DNA of the CDR3: TGTGCCAGCACAAAGCCGGGACTAGCGGGAGTCACAGATACGCAGTATTTT.

The sample holds a few counts of this clonotype. The chain links TRBV28 to TRBJ2-1; 9 nucleotides match TRBD2. The germline V gene has CDR1 MDHEN and CDR2 SYDVKM. The length of the CDR3 is 14 residues. The V gene end was trimmed by 4 bases and the J gene end by 8 bases; junction bases not matched to a gene: 6. DNA for the CDR3: TGTGCCAGCAGTTCTTCACTAGCGGGTGATGAGCAGTTCTTC. This gives the protein CASSSSLAGDEQFF.

This clonotype was observed once. The chain is built from TRBV5-6 and TRBJ1-1; 9 bases agree with TRBD1. The CDR3 is made up of 16 amino acids. J gave up 5 bases and V 4 bases, and 12 bases lay outside the gene matches. Germline V gene data show CDR1 as SGHDT and CDR2 as YYEEEE. The CDR3 region has the DNA TGTGCCAGCAGCGCCGGGACAGGGAAGAGGGGGACTGAAGCTTTCTTT. Translation gives CASSAGTGKRGTEAFF.

The CDR3 DNA is TGCAGTGCTATCCCGGCGGGAGGGAAAAATGAGCAGTTCTTC. Protein: CSAIPAGGKNEQFF. The rearrangement uses TRBV20-1 and TRBJ2-1; TRBD2 agrees at 9 bases. Germline CDR1 is DFQATT and CDR2 is SNEGSKA (reference sequence). The CDR3 sequence is 14 residues long. V was clipped by 4 bases and J by 7 bases; unmatched bases: 8.

The V gene is TRBV2, the J gene TRBJ1-4; D call uncertain. CDR1 and CDR2 (germline): SNHLY, FYNNEI. This CDR3 has 13 amino acids. Deletions cut 2 bases from V and 5 bases from J, with 6 bases between. For the CDR3, the DNA is TGTGCCAGCAGTGAAATGGGGAATGAAAAACTGTTTTTT. It translates to CASSEMGNEKLFF.

This clonotype appeared many times. The chain links TRBV10-3 to TRBJ2-2; D gene ambiguous. The CDR3 has 13 residues. Deletions cut 5 bases from V and 0 bases from J, with 4 bases between. The germline CDR1 and CDR2 sequences are ENHRY and SYGVKD. This CDR3 reads CAISTTNTGELFF. CDR3 DNA sequence: TGTGCCATCAGTACAACGAACACCGGGGAGCTGTTTTTT.

J is TRBJ2-5 and V is TRBV3-1; D might be TRBD2 (6 bases). Trimming left V 4 bases short and J 5 bases short, with 11 bases between. The germline CDR1 and CDR2 sequences are LGHDT and YNNKEL (reference sequence). The CDR3 totals 13 residues. CDR3 loop: CASSRSSGETQYF. CDR3 DNA sequence: TGTGCCAGCAGCCGGAGTAGCGGTGAGACCCAGTACTTC.

The genes are TRBV20-1 and TRBJ1-1; 7 nucleotides line up with TRBD1. Per the germline V gene, CDR1 is DFQATT and CDR2 is SNEGSKA (reference sequence). The trim removed 0 bases at V and 4 bases at J, leaving 8 bases unmatched. The CDR3 loop spans 15 amino acids. CDR3 amino acids: CSARDPNRGGTEAFF. The DNA for the CDR3 is TGCAGTGCTAGAGATCCCAACAGGGGAGGCACTGAAGCTTTCTTT.

The chain uses TRBV7-2 and TRBJ1-2; D remains ambiguous. Germline V lookup: CDR1 SGHTA, CDR2 FQGNSA. V lost 5 bases to trimming and J lost 8 bases, with 18 bases between them. The CDR3 runs to 14 residues. The CDR3 region is CASSRRDRVEGYTF. DNA for the CDR3: TGTGCCAGCAGCCGCAGAGACCGGGTCGAGGGCTACACCTTC.

The chain joins TRBV5-1 to TRBJ1-1; D is possibly TRBD1 (6 bases). Trimming cost V 2 bases and J 4 bases, with 9 bases left between them. CDR3 length: 13 amino acids. The germline gives CDR1 SGHRS, CDR2 YFSETQ. CDR3 sequence (DNA): TGCGCCAGCAGCTTACAGGGTGTCACTGAAGCTTTCTTT. Translation: CASSLQGVTEAFF.

This clonotype was counted a few times. The genes are TRBV12-3 or TRBV12-4 and TRBJ1-4; maybe TRBD1 (5 bases). This CDR3 contains 15 residues. Trimming removed 7 bases from V and 8 bases from J, with 20 bases in between. This chain's CDR3 is CASTLSSGTREKLFF. The DNA of the CDR3 is TGTGCCAGCACCCTTTCCTCCGGGACCCGGGAAAAACTGTTTTTT.

The chain combines TRBV12-3 or TRBV12-4 with TRBJ2-1; D call uncertain. The V end was cut by 1 base, the J end by 6 bases, with 10 bases between. The CDR3 is made up of 14 amino acids. This CDR3 is CASSLDGTRNEQFF. As DNA, the CDR3 is TGTGCCAGCAGTTTAGACGGTACTCGCAATGAGCAGTTCTTC.

This clonotype was recorded a few times. The CDR3 sequence is CSVEILAGLEQFF. CDR3 DNA sequence: TGCAGCGTTGAAATCCTAGCGGGACTAGAGCAGTTCTTC. The chain uses TRBV29-1 and TRBJ2-1; TRBD2 aligns across 9 bases. CDR1 SQVTM and CDR2 ANQGSEA come from the germline V gene. This CDR3 spans 13 amino acids. V lost 2 bases to trimming and J lost 10 bases; unmatched junction nucleotides: 6.

This clonotype was detected a few times. The V call is TRBV4-3, the J call TRBJ2-7, with D hard to call. The germline V gene has CDR1 LGHNA and CDR2 YSLEER. V dropped 0 bases and J dropped 2 bases, with 11 bases sitting between them. The CDR3 sequence is 15 residues long. The CDR3 protein is CASSQERYGTYEQYF. The CDR3 region has the DNA TGCGCCAGCAGCCAAGAGAGGTACGGAACCTACGAGCAGTACTTC.

This sequence joins TRBV6-2 or TRBV6-3 and TRBJ2-1; TRBD2 matches 13 bases. J gave up 3 bases and V 1 base, and 3 bases lay outside the gene matches. Germline V gene sequence: CDR1 MNHEY, CDR2 SVGEGT. The CDR3 totals 17 residues. The CDR3 is CASSYFRTSGGYNEQFF. The CDR3 nucleotides read TGTGCCAGCAGTTACTTCCGGACTAGCGGGGGCTACAATGAGCAGTTCTTC.

The chain is built from TRBV7-6 and TRBJ2-2; D is possibly TRBD2 (6 bases). The V gene lost 8 bases and the J gene lost 4 bases, with 23 bases spanning the gap. The CDR3 has 17 residues. Germline V gene sequence: CDR1 SGHVS, CDR2 FNYEAQ. The CDR3 DNA follows: TGTGCCAGCCGCAGACGGCCAGGGACTTATAGCACCGGGGAGCTGTTTTTT. Amino acids: CASRRRPGTYSTGELFF.

The chain is built from TRBV28 and TRBJ1-1; D perhaps matches TRBD1 (5 bases). Per germline, CDR1 MDHEN and CDR2 SYDVKM. Trimming took 3 bases from V and 3 from J, leaving 11 bases between them. The CDR3 has 14 amino acids. The CDR3 here is CASSLPGFYTEAFF. The CDR3 nucleotides are TGTGCCAGCAGTTTGCCAGGGTTTTACACTGAAGCTTTCTTT.

CDR3 nucleotide sequence: TGTGCCAGCACGCTGAATCGCGCAACAGATACGCAGTATTTT. Translating gives CASTLNRATDTQYF. V and J are TRBV27 and TRBJ2-3; no clear D. Trimming pared 7 bases from V and 3 bases from J, leaving 14 bases between. CDR3 size: 14 residues. Germline lookup yields CDR1 MNHEY and CDR2 SMNVEV (reference sequence).

This clonotype was detected a few times. The chain joins TRBV6-2 or TRBV6-3 to TRBJ2-7; tentatively, D is TRBD2 (5 bases). The CDR3 spans 14 residues. Trimming cost V 3 bases and J 3 bases, with 12 bases left between them. CDR1 and CDR2 (germline): MNHEY, SVGEGT. CDR3 sequence reads: CASSYSYGLYEQYF. The CDR3 region has the DNA TGTGCCAGCAGTTATAGTTACGGACTCTACGAGCAGTACTTC.

This clonotype came up many times. This sequence joins TRBV28 and TRBJ2-1; D possibly corresponds to TRBD2 (7 bases). Germline CDR1 reads MDHEN; CDR2 reads SYDVKM. V was pared by 7 bases and J by 8 bases, with 24 bases between. The CDR3 runs 16 residues. The CDR3 here is CASTDWGGPYFHEQFF. For the CDR3, the DNA is TGTGCCAGCACCGACTGGGGGGGCCCATATTTCCATGAGCAGTTCTTC.

This clonotype was picked up a small number of times. The chain employs TRBV29-1 and TRBJ2-5, with a possible D match to TRBD1 (5 bases). V gave up 2 bases and J gave up 2 bases, with 15 bases separating them. From germline, CDR1 is SQVTM and CDR2 ANQGSEA. The CDR3 runs to 15 residues. CDR3 sequence (DNA): TGCAGCGTTGAAAGGCAGGGTGGTGGACAAGAGACCCAGTACTTC. Translated: CSVERQGGGQETQYF.